Included here is one T cell receptor (beta chain) sequence, with context. This CDR3 has 16 residues. Between the trimmed V and J ends, which lost 4 bases and 1 base, there was a span of 16 bases. CDR1 MNHEY and CDR2 SVGAGI come from the germline V gene. The table came from immunoSEQ multiplex PCR; TCRdb's copy has only in-frame clones and leaves some out. Altogether roughly 2,000 clones are present, approximately 80% being singletons, with the ten largest covering just under 9%. The data derive from a study of immune evolution from preneoplasia to lung adenocarcinoma. This receptor was identified in a person between 65 and 79 years old with lung adenocarcinoma. The chain couples TRBV6-5 to TRBJ1-1; possible D gene TRBD1, 6 bases. Sequencing input: FFPE adjacent normal lung tissue. The CDR3 loop is CASSSRVGGPNTEAFF. Written as DNA, the CDR3 is TGTGCCAGCAGTTCGAGAGTTGGGGGGCCGAACACTGAAGCTTTCTTT.